This paragraph covers one T cell receptor beta chain sequence. Authors' processing steps: Researchers report that nucleated cell counts were estimated from reference gene primer amplification. TCRdb keeps only in-frame clones here, not all; method: immunoSEQ multiplex PCR. V and J calls and clone size are those listed in that table; D and trimming were worked out from the DNA. The repertoire holds some 220,000 clones, with over 75% as singletons. Trimming removed 9 bases from V and 3 bases from J; junction bases left unmatched: 7. CDR1 is MDHEN, CDR2 SYDVKM, per germline. This CDR3 comprises 13 residues. This entry comes from a study of blood T cell repertoires in COVID-19. Background on the study: T cells, B-cell-depleted T cells, or PBMCs provided the cDNA or gDNA that served as material.

The chain employs TRBV28 and TRBJ2-7, with 8 bases matching TRBD1. This receptor was identified in a human donor in a cohort sampled during active COVID-19. Specimen: peripheral blood. The CDR3 protein is CASRTGSLYEQYF. The CDR3 DNA is TGTGCCAGTCGGACAGGGTCCCTCTACGAGCAGTACTTC.